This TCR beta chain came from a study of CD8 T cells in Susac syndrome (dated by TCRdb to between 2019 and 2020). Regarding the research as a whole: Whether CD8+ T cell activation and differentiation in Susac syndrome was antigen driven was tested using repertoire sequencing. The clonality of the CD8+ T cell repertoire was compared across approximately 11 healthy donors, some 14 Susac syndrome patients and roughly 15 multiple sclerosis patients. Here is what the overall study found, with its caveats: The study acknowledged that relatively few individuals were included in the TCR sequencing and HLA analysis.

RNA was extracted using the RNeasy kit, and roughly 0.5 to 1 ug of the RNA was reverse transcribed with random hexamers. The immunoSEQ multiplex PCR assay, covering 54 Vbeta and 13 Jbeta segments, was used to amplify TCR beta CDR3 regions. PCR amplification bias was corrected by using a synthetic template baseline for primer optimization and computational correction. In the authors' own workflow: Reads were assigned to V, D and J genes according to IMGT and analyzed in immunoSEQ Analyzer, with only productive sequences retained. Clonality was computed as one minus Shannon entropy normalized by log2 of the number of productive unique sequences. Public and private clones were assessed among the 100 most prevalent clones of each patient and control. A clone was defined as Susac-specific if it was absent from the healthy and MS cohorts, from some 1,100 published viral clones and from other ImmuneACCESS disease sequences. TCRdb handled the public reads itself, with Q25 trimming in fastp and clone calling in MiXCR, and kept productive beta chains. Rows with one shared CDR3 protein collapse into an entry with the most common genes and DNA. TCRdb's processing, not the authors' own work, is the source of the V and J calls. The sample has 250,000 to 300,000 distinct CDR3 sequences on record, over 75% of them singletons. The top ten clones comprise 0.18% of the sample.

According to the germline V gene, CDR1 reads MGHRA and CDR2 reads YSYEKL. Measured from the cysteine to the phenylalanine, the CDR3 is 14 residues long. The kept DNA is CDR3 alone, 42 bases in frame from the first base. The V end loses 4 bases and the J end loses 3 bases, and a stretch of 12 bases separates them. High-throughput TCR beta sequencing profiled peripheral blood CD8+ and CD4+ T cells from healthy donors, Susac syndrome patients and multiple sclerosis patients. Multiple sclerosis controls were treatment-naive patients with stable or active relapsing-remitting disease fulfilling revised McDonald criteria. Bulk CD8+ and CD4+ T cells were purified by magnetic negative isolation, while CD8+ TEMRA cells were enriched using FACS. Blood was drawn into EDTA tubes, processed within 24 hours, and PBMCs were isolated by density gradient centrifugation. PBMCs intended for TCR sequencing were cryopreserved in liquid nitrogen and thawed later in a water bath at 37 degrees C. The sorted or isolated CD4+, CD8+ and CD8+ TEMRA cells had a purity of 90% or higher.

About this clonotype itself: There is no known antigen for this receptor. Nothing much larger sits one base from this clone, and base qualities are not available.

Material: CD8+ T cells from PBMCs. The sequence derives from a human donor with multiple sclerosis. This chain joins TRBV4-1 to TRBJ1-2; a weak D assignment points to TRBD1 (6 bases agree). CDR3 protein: CASSLVDSYYGYTF. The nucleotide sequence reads TGCGCCAGCAGCCTCGTGGACAGCTACTATGGCTACACCTTC.